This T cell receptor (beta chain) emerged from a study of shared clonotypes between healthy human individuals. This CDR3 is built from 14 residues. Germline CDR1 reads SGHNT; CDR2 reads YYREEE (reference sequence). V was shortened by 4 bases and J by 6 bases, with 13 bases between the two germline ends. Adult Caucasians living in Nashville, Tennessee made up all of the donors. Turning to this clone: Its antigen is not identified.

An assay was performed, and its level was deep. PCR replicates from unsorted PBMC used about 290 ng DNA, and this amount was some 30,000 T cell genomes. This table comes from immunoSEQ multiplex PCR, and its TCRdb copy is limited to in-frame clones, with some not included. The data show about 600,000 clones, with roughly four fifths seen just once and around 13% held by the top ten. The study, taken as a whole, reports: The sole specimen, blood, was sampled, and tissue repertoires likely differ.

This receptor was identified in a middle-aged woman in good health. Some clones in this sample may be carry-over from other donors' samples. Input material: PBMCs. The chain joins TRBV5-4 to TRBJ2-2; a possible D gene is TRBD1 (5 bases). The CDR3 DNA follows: TGTGCCAGCAGCCCTCTTAGGGGTCCCGGGGAGCTGTTTTTT. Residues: CASSPLRGPGELFF.